This record concerns one T cell receptor beta chain sequence. This entry is derived from a study of cytomegalovirus exposure and HLA in healthy donors. Turning to the study itself: Counted in an early data release were some 81 million unique TCRs from HLA-typed donors.

V lost 3 bases and J lost 11, with 7 bases in between. This CDR3 spans 10 amino acids. Germline V gene sequence: CDR1 MGHDK, CDR2 SYGVNS. The primer mix had 60 Vbeta and 13 Jbeta primers. Here immunoSEQ multiplex PCR was the method, and the copy in TCRdb shows in-frame clones only, minus some. Of about 100,000 clones listed, about 79% are singletons. Input material: PBMCs. The rearrangement links TRBV25-1 to TRBJ1-1; no definite D call. This TCR was sampled from a woman younger than 30 in good health and CMV-seronegative. The CDR3 loop reads CASSDSGAFF. CDR3 bases: TGTGCCAGCAGTGATTCCGGGGCTTTCTTT.